The entry that follows covers one T cell receptor beta chain sequence. The data stem from a study of Ad26.COV2.S vaccination and SARS-CoV-2 variants. Trimming took off 6 bases at V and 3 bases at J, with 15 bases between the two ends. The CDR3 length is 15 residues. Germline V gene lookup returns CDR1 MNHEY and CDR2 SVGEGT. The assay was immunoSEQ multiplex PCR, and TCRdb's table has in-frame clones only and misses some. Found here are fewer than 150,000 clones, roughly 88% of them singletons; the top ten hold less than 6%. The sequencing used peripheral blood, collected after recovery from COVID-19. The source is a human donor who had recovered from COVID-19. The chain combines TRBV6-2 or TRBV6-3 with TRBJ1-5; D is possibly TRBD1 (6 bases). The CDR3 sequence is CASSIPDRYNQPQHF. CDR3 coding DNA: TGTGCCAGCAGCATTCCTGACAGGTACAATCAGCCCCAGCATTTT.